Below are 21 T cell receptor beta chains sequenced from a single sample in a study of blood T cell repertoires in COVID-19. Measured with immunoSEQ multiplex PCR; TCRdb has only the in-frame clones, and not every one. The table shows about 260,000 clones, with about 87% occurring only once. The sample was PBMCs or T cells enriched from blood (not recorded which). Receptor source: a woman between 50 and 59 years old who had recovered from COVID-19.

This clone occurred once. An end of the junction differs from the germline gene, which may be a read error. The chain joins TRBV20-1 to TRBJ1-3, with 7 bases aligning to TRBD1. This CDR3 has 11 residues. Per germline, CDR1 DFQATT and CDR2 SNEGSKA (reference sequence). CDR3 DNA sequence: TGTAGAACTGGACAGGAAAACACCATATATTTT. It specifies CRTGQENTIYF.

The genes are TRBV30 and TRBJ1-1; D remains ambiguous. CDR1 GTSNPN and CDR2 SVGIG come from the germline V gene (reference sequence). The length of the CDR3 is 14 residues. Trimming removed 4 bases at V and 1 base at J, with 13 bases between. CDR3 bases: TGTGCCTGGAAACTACCCCCCGGGAACACTGAAGCTTTCTTT. The encoded protein is CAWKLPPGNTEAFF.

The rearrangement joins TRBV27 to TRBJ1-2; 7 bases agree with TRBD1. This CDR3 spans 14 amino acids. Per the germline V gene, CDR1 is MNHEY and CDR2 is SMNVEV (reference sequence). Losses at the gene ends were 5 bases for V and 2 bases for J; bases not matched to a gene: 5. The CDR3 spells CASSPTGMNYGYTF. For the CDR3, the DNA is TGTGCCAGCAGTCCGACAGGGATGAACTATGGCTACACCTTC.

The chain has TRBV7-6 and TRBJ2-5, with D possibly matching TRBD2 (5 bases). With 4 bases removed from V and 7 bases from J, the gap between germline ends came to 16 bases. The CDR3 runs to 14 residues. In germline, CDR1 is SGHVS, CDR2 FNYEAQ. The CDR3 loop reads CASSSLSEGGTQYF. The CDR3 DNA reads TGTGCCAGCAGCTCCCTTTCGGAAGGAGGGACCCAGTACTTC.

The table lists this clone with a few counts. This chain joins TRBV4-2 and TRBJ2-1; 10 nucleotides line up with TRBD2. With 3 bases clipped from V and 3 bases from J, the junction kept 5 bases outside the gene matches. Germline V gene sequence: CDR1 LGHNA, CDR2 YNFKEQ. CDR3 length: 16 residues. CDR3 protein: CASSQASGSGYNEQFF. CDR3 DNA sequence: TGTGCCAGCAGCCAGGCTAGCGGGAGTGGCTACAATGAGCAGTTCTTC.

The chain links TRBV3-1 (or the pseudogene TRBV3-2) to TRBJ2-3, with D perhaps matching TRBD2 (6 bases). CDR3 length: 14 amino acids. The ends were cut back, 1 base at V and 4 bases at J, with 9 bases in the middle. CDR1 is LGHDT and CDR2 is YNNKEL in the germline V gene (reference sequence). The CDR3 sequence is CASSQVPGADTQYF. The CDR3 coding sequence is TGTGCCAGCAGCCAAGTACCGGGGGCAGATACGCAGTATTTT.

The V and J genes are TRBV2 and TRBJ1-2; D call uncertain. Per germline, CDR1 SNHLY and CDR2 FYNNEI. CDR3 length: 13 amino acids. V lost 7 bases to trimming and J lost 8 bases, with 17 bases between them. CDR3 region: CASTTWEVEGYTF. The DNA for the CDR3 is TGTGCCAGCACTACTTGGGAGGTTGAGGGCTACACCTTC.

This clone showed up just once. V gene TRBV20-1 combines with J gene TRBJ1-2; D possibly corresponds to TRBD1 (5 bases). The CDR3 is 13 amino acids. Per germline, CDR1 DFQATT and CDR2 SNEGSKA (reference sequence). The ends were cut back, 3 bases at V and 8 bases at J, with 16 bases in the middle. CDR3 DNA: TGCAGTGCTAGTCCCCAGGGTCAGGGAGGCTACACCTTC. This gives the protein CSASPQGQGGYTF.

This chain connects TRBV4-2 to TRBJ2-2; 11 bases fit TRBD2. The length of the CDR3 is 19 residues. Germline V lookup: CDR1 LGHNA, CDR2 YNFKEQ. V gave up 0 bases and J gave up 4 bases; unmatched junction bases: 10. CDR3 sequence (DNA): TGTGCCAGCAGCCAAGAGCAGGCTAGCGGGAGGCGGGGCACCGGGGAGCTGTTTTTT. Translating it yields CASSQEQASGRRGTGELFF.

The chain recombines TRBV11-2 with TRBJ2-1, with 14 bases fitting TRBD2. CDR1 and CDR2 (germline): SGHAT, FQNNGV. V shed 4 bases and J 9 bases; nucleotides not matched to a gene: 2. The CDR3 is made up of 14 amino acids. The DNA of the CDR3 is TGTGCCAGCAGCTCGGGACTAGCGGGAGCTGAGCAGTTCTTC. Residues: CASSSGLAGAEQFF. The entire variable domain, with the rest obtained from reference TRBV11-2 and TRBJ2-1, is as follows: EAGVAQSPRYKIIEKRQSVAFWCNPISGHATLYWYQQILGQGPKLLIQFQNNGVVDDSQLPKDRFSAERLKGVDSTLKIQPAKLEDSAVYLCASSSGLAGAEQFFGPGTRLTVL.

The rearrangement links TRBV27 to TRBJ1-1; D is ambiguous. Germline lookup yields CDR1 MNHEY and CDR2 SMNVEV (reference sequence). The CDR3 has 14 amino acids. Trimming left V 7 bases short and J 4 bases short, with 16 bases between. The CDR3 DNA follows: TGTGCCAGCACCAAGCATGGAGGTGGCACTGAAGCTTTCTTT. This encodes CASTKHGGGTEAFF.

This chain joins TRBV6-5 and TRBJ2-4; D remains ambiguous. The germline CDR1 and CDR2 sequences are MNHEY and SVGAGI. The CDR3 is made up of 11 amino acids. Trimming cost V 4 bases and J 8 bases, with 6 bases left between them. The DNA of the CDR3 is TGTGCCAGCAGTTCCCTTTACATTCAGTACTTC. It is translated as CASSSLYIQYF.

This clone was counted only a few times. The V and J genes are TRBV7-2 and TRBJ2-2; 7 nucleotides agree with TRBD2. The CDR3 contains 15 residues. J was trimmed by 4 bases and V by 3 bases; bases with no gene match: 5. Germline CDR1 is SGHTA and CDR2 is FQGNSA. This chain's CDR3 is CASSFAGAVTGELFF. DNA of the CDR3: TGTGCCAGCAGCTTTGCGGGAGCGGTCACCGGGGAGCTGTTTTTT.

The J gene is TRBJ2-7, the V gene TRBV6-1, with no clear D. The CDR3 is made up of 15 amino acids. V lost 2 bases to trimming and J lost 2 bases, with 13 bases between them. The germline gives CDR1 MNHNS, CDR2 SASEGT. The CDR3 region is CASSESGTLAYEQYF. CDR3 coding DNA: TGTGCCAGCAGTGAATCAGGAACCTTGGCCTACGAGCAGTACTTC.

The chain joins TRBV15 to TRBJ2-2, with TRBD2 matching over 10 bases. Germline assignment: CDR1 LNHNV and CDR2 YYDKDF (reference sequence). Trimming cost V 2 bases and J 3 bases; bases outside gene matches: 0. CDR3 length equals 15 residues. CDR3 DNA: TGTGCCACCAGCAGACTAGCGGGAGACACCGGGGAGCTGTTTTTT. This codes for CATSRLAGDTGELFF.

The rearrangement joins TRBV7-9 to TRBJ2-3, with D maybe TRBD2 (5 bases). Deletions cut 1 base from V and 5 bases from J, with 13 bases between. The CDR3 spans 15 residues. The germline gives CDR1 SEHNR, CDR2 FQNEAQ (reference sequence). The CDR3 loop is CASSLVRGEGDTQYF. Written as DNA, the CDR3 is TGTGCCAGCAGCTTAGTTCGGGGAGAGGGAGATACGCAGTATTTT.

The gene calls are TRBV10-2 and TRBJ2-7; D may be TRBD2 (6 bases). The CDR3 is 14 amino acids. The germline CDR1 and CDR2 sequences are WSHSY and SAAADI. V lost 8 bases and J 1 base, leaving 15 bases between the germline ends. The CDR3 here is CASQRRAQSYEQYF. The CDR3 nucleotides read TGCGCCAGCCAAAGGAGGGCTCAATCCTACGAGCAGTACTTC.

The CDR3 sequence: CASHGTGTYEQYF. The DNA for the CDR3 is TGTGCCAGCCATGGGACAGGGACCTACGAGCAGTACTTC. This rearrangement joins TRBV5-4 to TRBJ2-7; TRBD1 agrees at 9 bases. Germline values: CDR1 SGHNT, CDR2 YYREEE (reference sequence). Unmatched junction bases numbered 4, after V lost 7 bases and J lost 2 bases. The CDR3 has 13 amino acids.

The genes are TRBV7-9 and TRBJ2-7; 11 bases line up with TRBD1. The CDR3 totals 15 residues. Germline CDR1 SEHNR, CDR2 FQNEAQ (reference sequence). V lost 5 bases, J lost 3 bases, and 6 bases stayed unmatched. CDR3 nucleotides: TGTGCCAGCAGCCCCCGGACAGGGGGCATCTACGAGCAGTACTTC. This sequence encodes CASSPRTGGIYEQYF.

The gene calls are TRBV10-3 and TRBJ2-7; TRBD2 agrees at 8 bases. In germline, CDR1 is ENHRY, CDR2 SYGVKD. J lost 0 bases, V lost 7 bases, and 5 bases had no gene match. This CDR3 has 14 residues. CDR3 DNA sequence: TGTGCCATCATGGACAGCGGGAGCTCCTACGAGCAGTACTTC. Its protein is CAIMDSGSSYEQYF.

This rearrangement joins TRBV10-3 to TRBJ2-5, with D unresolved. The CDR3 length is 14 residues. The ends were cut back, 1 base at V and 0 bases at J, with 6 bases in the middle. Germline CDR1 reads ENHRY; CDR2 reads SYGVKD. The CDR3 here is CAISEWADQETQYF. In nucleotides, the CDR3 is TGTGCCATCAGTGAGTGGGCAGACCAAGAGACCCAGTACTTC.